The next 20 T cell receptor beta chains were all read from a single sample in a study of cytotoxic CD8 clonotypes in ibrutinib-treated CLL. Here immunoSEQ multiplex PCR was the method, and the copy in TCRdb shows in-frame clones only, minus some. Among approximately 190,000 clones listed, around 70% were seen once. The material was PBMCs, obtained after 12 months of ibrutinib treatment. All receptors derive from a human donor with chronic lymphocytic leukemia.

This clone was detected a few times. V usage is TRBV27 and J usage is TRBJ1-5; no definite D call. Germline V gene sequence: CDR1 MNHEY, CDR2 SMNVEV (reference sequence). The CDR3 is 13 residues long. V dropped 4 bases and J dropped 0 bases, with 4 bases sitting between them. The CDR3 region is CASSSYSNQPQHF. The CDR3 bases are TGTGCCAGCAGTTCTTATAGCAATCAGCCCCAGCATTTT.

This clone was found a few times. The V gene is TRBV30, the J gene TRBJ1-2; 9 nucleotides align to TRBD1. Germline-derived CDR1 and CDR2 are GTSNPN and SVGIG (reference sequence). V shed 3 bases and J 3 bases; nucleotides not matched to a gene: 8. This CDR3 has 15 amino acids. The CDR3 is CAWSRGTGNDYGYTF. The CDR3 bases are TGTGCCTGGAGCCGCGGGACAGGGAACGACTATGGCTACACCTTC.

This clone came up once. This chain joins TRBV25-1 and TRBJ1-6; TRBD1 agrees at 9 bases. V lost 4 bases to trimming and J lost 0 bases; unmatched junction nucleotides: 4. The CDR3 has 17 residues. Germline values: CDR1 MGHDK, CDR2 SYGVNS. CDR3 nucleotide sequence: TGTGCCAGCAGTGGCGGACAGGGGAGCTCCTATAATTCACCCCTCCACTTT. Its protein is CASSGGQGSSYNSPLHF. The full variable domain, with the rest looked up from reference TRBV25-1 and TRBJ1-6, is EADIYQTPRYLVIGTGKKITLECSQTMGHDKMYWYQQDPGMELHLIHYSYGVNSTEKGDLSSESTVSRIRTEHFPLTLESARPSHTSQYLCASSGGQGSSYNSPLHFGNGTRLTVT.

The chain carries TRBV2 and TRBJ2-7, with 8 bases lining up with TRBD1. Germline lookup yields CDR1 SNHLY and CDR2 FYNNEI. V dropped 6 bases and J dropped 0; count of bases not matched to a gene: 16. The CDR3 has 18 amino acids. CDR3 sequence (DNA): TGTGCCAGCAGAAGGAACCTGGGCTGGACAGGGCCCTCCTACGAGCAGTACTTC. It encodes CASRRNLGWTGPSYEQYF.

The sample holds a few counts of this clone. The chain uses TRBV25-1 and TRBJ1-1; tentatively, D is TRBD1 (5 bases). The CDR3 is 15 amino acids. Germline-derived CDR1 and CDR2 are MGHDK and SYGVNS. The V end lost 4 bases, the J end lost 0 bases, and 12 bases lay between the germline ends. Here the CDR3 reads CASSGLRDLNTEAFF. CDR3 coding DNA: TGTGCCAGCAGTGGACTCAGGGACTTGAACACTGAAGCTTTCTTT.

This sequence joins TRBV5-1 and TRBJ1-3; D is undetermined. This CDR3 comprises 15 residues. Germline V CDR1 and CDR2: SGHRS, YFSETQ. V was shortened by 0 bases and J by 0 bases, with 7 bases between the two germline ends. DNA of the CDR3: TGCGCCAGCAGCTTGGAGGGCCACTCTGGAAACACCATATATTTT. It codes for CASSLEGHSGNTIYF.

V and J are TRBV5-1 and TRBJ2-5; maybe TRBD1 (5 bases). Trimming cost V 0 bases and J 5 bases, with 14 bases left between them. This CDR3 has 15 amino acids. The germline CDR1 and CDR2 sequences are SGHRS and YFSETQ. The CDR3 nucleotides read TGCGCCAGCAGCTTGGGGCGTCTGGGGCGTGAGACCCAGTACTTC. Amino acids: CASSLGRLGRETQYF. The full variable domain, in which reference TRBV5-1 and TRBJ2-5 provide the parts outside the CDR3, is KAGVTQTPRYLIKTRGQQVTLSCSPISGHRSVSWYQQTPGQGLQFLFEYFSETQRNKGNFPGRFSGRQFSNSRSEMNVSTLELGDSALYLCASSLGRLGRETQYFGPGTRLLVL.

This sequence joins TRBV6-6 and TRBJ1-4; no reliable D call. The CDR3 length is 13 residues. Per germline, CDR1 MNHNY and CDR2 SVGAGI (reference sequence). The V gene lost 7 bases and the J gene lost 7 bases, with 13 bases spanning the gap. The DNA of the CDR3 is TGTGCCAGCACGGGGTCAGCAGGTGAAAAACTGTTTTTT. Protein: CASTGSAGEKLFF.

The V and J genes are TRBV30 and TRBJ1-6; weak D call: TRBD1 (6 bases). This CDR3 region has 14 residues. V was shortened by 3 bases and J by 11 bases, with 17 bases between the two germline ends. The germline gives CDR1 GTSNPN, CDR2 SVGIG (reference sequence). The CDR3 DNA sequence: TGTGCCTGGAGCCGGGACACCCCAGGGACACCCCTCCACTTT. Its translation is CAWSRDTPGTPLHF.

This sequence joins TRBV7-2 and TRBJ2-7; 7 bases match TRBD2. Trimming took 4 bases from V and 2 from J; bases not matched to a gene: 8. CDR3 size: 15 residues. Germline V gene sequence: CDR1 SGHTA, CDR2 FQGNSA. CDR3 sequence reads: CASSSEGGRTYEQYF. The CDR3 DNA follows: TGTGCCAGCAGCTCTGAGGGCGGGAGAACCTACGAGCAGTACTTC.

The chain employs TRBV5-1 and TRBJ2-3; 7 bases are a match to TRBD1. Germline trimming cut 4 bases from V and 4 bases from J; bases unmatched to any gene: 6. CDR1 and CDR2 from the germline V gene are SGHRS and YFSETQ. The CDR3 length is 14 residues. The CDR3, as DNA: TGCGCCAGCAGCGGACAGGCTGGCGCAGATACGCAGTATTTT. Translating it yields CASSGQAGADTQYF.

This clone was seen just once. The J gene is TRBJ2-6, the V gene TRBV25-1; no clear D. CDR3 length: 13 amino acids. The V end lost 8 bases, the J end lost 4 bases, and 9 bases lay between the germline ends. Germline V gives CDR1 MGHDK, CDR2 SYGVNS. The CDR3 here is CASQRVGANVLTF. The CDR3 coding sequence is TGTGCCAGCCAACGGGTGGGGGCCAACGTCCTGACTTTC.

The rearrangement uses TRBV5-6 and TRBJ2-7; 7 bases match TRBD1. V was clipped by 4 bases and J by 1 base; unmatched bases: 5. Germline V gene data show CDR1 as SGHDT and CDR2 as YYEEEE. CDR3 length: 14 residues. The CDR3 bases are TGTGCCAGCAGCCCAGGGACAGAATCCTACGAGCAGTACTTC. Translated, it gives CASSPGTESYEQYF.

The CDR3 DNA follows: TGTGCCAGCAGCCCGTATCCCACAGATACGCAGTATTTT. Its translation: CASSPYPTDTQYF. This sequence joins TRBV25-1 and TRBJ2-3, with D unclear. The CDR3 runs 13 residues. Trimming took 6 bases from V and 2 from J, leaving 9 bases between them. Germline V lookup: CDR1 MGHDK, CDR2 SYGVNS.

The chain recombines TRBV4-1 with TRBJ2-3; TRBD2 matches at 16 bases. This CDR3 contains 18 residues. The trim removed 2 bases at V and 4 bases at J, leaving 6 bases unmatched. CDR1 is MGHRA, CDR2 YSYEKL, per germline. The chain's CDR3 is CASSQRGTSGGAADTQYF. The CDR3 nucleotides read TGCGCCAGCAGCCAACGAGGGACTAGCGGGGGGGCCGCAGATACGCAGTATTTT.

This clone occurred once. The rearrangement joins TRBV6-1 to TRBJ1-1; weak D call: TRBD1 (5 bases). CDR1 MNHNS and CDR2 SASEGT come from the germline V gene. This CDR3 region has 15 residues. The V end was cut by 7 bases, the J end by 0 bases, with 15 bases between. The CDR3 sequence is CASTFMTDMNTEAFF. The CDR3 nucleotides are TGTGCCAGCACTTTCATGACGGACATGAACACTGAAGCTTTCTTT.

The V and J genes are TRBV7-3 and TRBJ2-6; D is uncertain. The CDR3 runs 16 residues. V was cut by 2 bases and J by 2 bases, with 10 bases left in between. Per germline, CDR1 SGHTA and CDR2 FQGTGA. The chain's CDR3 is CASSLGTHTGANVLTF. CDR3 sequence (DNA): TGTGCCAGCAGCTTAGGCACCCACACTGGGGCCAACGTCCTGACTTTC.

The V call is TRBV14, the J call TRBJ2-7, with D possibly matching TRBD1 (6 bases). Germline V CDR1 and CDR2: SGHDN, FVKESK. Trimming cost V 4 bases and J 6 bases, with 10 bases left between them. The CDR3 sequence is 12 residues long. The CDR3 reads CASSPYRAEQYF. The DNA of the CDR3 is TGTGCCAGCAGCCCTTACAGGGCCGAGCAGTACTTC.

The chain couples TRBV5-1 to TRBJ2-7; D perhaps matches TRBD1 (6 bases). The germline gives CDR1 SGHRS, CDR2 YFSETQ. V was clipped by 4 bases and J by 5 bases, with 16 bases between them. The CDR3 loop spans 14 amino acids. The CDR3, as DNA: TGCGCCAGCAGCCTACAGCTTCCAGGGGACGAGCAGTACTTC. Translated, it gives CASSLQLPGDEQYF.

The CDR3 is CASSSRRIRSSYEQYF. The CDR3 DNA reads TGTGCCAGCAGTTCCCGCAGGATCAGGAGCTCCTACGAGCAGTACTTC. V gene TRBV6-6 combines with J gene TRBJ2-7; no clear D gene. The V end lost 4 bases, the J end lost 0 bases, and 16 bases lay between the germline ends. CDR3 length: 16 amino acids. Germline V CDR1 and CDR2: MNHNY, SVGAGI (reference sequence).